This T cell receptor beta chain was observed in a study of beta chain features in type 1 diabetes (dated by TCRdb to about 2018). Some background on the complete study: Mean age, gender distribution, total cell number and subset yield were not different between patients and healthy donors. Whereas all 30 or so donors provided naive and central memory subsets, regulatory and stem cell-like memory subsets were isolated from just 8 patients and roughly 8 healthy donors. A total of roughly 100,000,000 sorted cells were examined across all samples, and the number of cells per subset was strongly correlated with RNA yield. In the study, TCRB repertoires of sorted circulating CD4+ T cell subsets from recently diagnosed type 1 diabetes patients were compared with those of matched healthy donors. Overall results and qualifications from the work: Shorter templates might have been favored by PCR, but patient and control samples were amplified and corrected together, so both groups would have been affected equally by any skew. Naive, central memory and regulatory TCRB repertoires appeared more similar among patients than among healthy donors. In all four CD4+ subsets, TCRB CDR3 length was moderately but significantly shorter in type 1 diabetes patients. Sequencing cDNA rather than genomic DNA could over-represent highly expressing activated cells, although activation and CD3 levels did not differ between groups. Because the HLA sub-analyses included only small numbers of individuals, any influence of HLA type on TCRB rearrangement was left unresolved. At VDJ recombination sites, patients with type 1 diabetes made fewer insertions and deleted more nucleotides, a pattern implying thymic rearrangement abnormalities.

This clone was seen a few times. Its antigen has not been determined. Base quality data are lacking; no much larger clone is found one base away. The entire amount of isolated RNA was reverse transcribed using the High Capacity cDNA Reverse Transcription Kit, so the sequenced TCRB transcripts were expressed ones. Deep immunoSEQ sequencing was applied to naive, central memory and regulatory T cell samples, giving an average of around 4 million total reads per sample. After sorted cells were lysed in RLT buffer, RNA was extracted with DNase-treated RNeasy Micro or Mini kits, with the choice depending on cell number. To prevent cross-contamination, each cell subset was processed individually, whereas patient and healthy donor samples were processed jointly. The immunoSEQ multiplex PCR was used to amplify TCRB sequences from cDNA, generating 87-bp fragments that spanned the CDR3 region. The amplicons were sequenced using the Illumina HiSeq platform. Per the authors' processing: PCR bias was computationally corrected using synthetic template baselines, reads within Hamming distance 2 were collapsed, and singletons that could not be merged were discarded. Reads were aligned against IMGT to assign V, D and J genes, CDR3 length and insertions or deletions at six rearrangement sites. Within each subset, clonotype counts were normalized to the number of sorted cells before true diversity and Gini coefficients were calculated with the tcR R package. The overlap coefficient, calculated on TCRB nucleotide sequences, was used to quantify repertoire sharing. Out-of-frame TCRB sequences from naive cells were analyzed as a proxy for the pre-selection repertoire. TCRdb carries this immuneACCESS record with in-frame sequences only. Its versions omit some clonotypes, under half of them owing to an unresolved V gene in the studies checked, with the rest unexplained. Clonal size and the V and J genes are those of that table, whereas D and trimming came from the DNA. For this sample there are hundreds of thousands of clones; more than 9.5% appear just once. The ten top clones hold roughly 0.016% of the sample.

Each donor gave one peripheral blood draw, about 110 mL on average, collected into heparinised tubes. A BD FACSAria II and a panel including CD45RO, CCR7, CD25, CD127, CD95 and CD27 were used to sort naive, central memory, regulatory and stem cell-like memory CD4+ T cells. Purity was above 98% for every sorted population. PBMCs were isolated immediately by Lymphoprep density gradient centrifugation and stained directly without culture. So that batch effects would be minimized, each experiment stained and sorted samples in pairs, pairing one healthy donor with one patient. Sequences were obtained from naive CD4+ T cells from blood. This specimen's cell subset or site label, per the study, means: true naive CD4+ T cells. This clonotype originated in a woman aged 30 to 39 in good health.

The CDR3: CASSFSGLATGKNIQYF. The DNA sequence follows: TGTGCCAGCAGCTTCTCTGGACTAGCGACGGGCAAAAACATTCAGTACTTC. The chain is made from TRBV11-2 and TRBJ2-4; the central 9 bases match TRBD2. Compared with germline, V lacks 3 bases and J lacks 3 bases; bases without a gene match: 9. The cysteine opens and the phenylalanine closes a CDR3 of 17 amino acids. Left in the record is the CDR3 DNA by itself, 51 bases read in frame from the first base. The germline V gene supplies CDR1 SGHAT and CDR2 FQNNGV.